The text below deals with one T cell receptor (beta chain). CDR1 is LNHNV and CDR2 is YYDKDF in the germline V gene (reference sequence). The CDR3 extends over 15 amino acids. The V gene lost 0 bases and the J gene lost 3 bases, with 12 bases spanning the gap. PCR was performed a second time for roughly 7 to 11 cycles using a sample-barcoded 5' primer and a J-beta primer mix. TCRdb processed the 5' RACE reads anew with MiXCR; each CDR3 protein has one entry. Of about 640,000 distinct CDR3 sequences listed, about 53% are singletons. The record originates from a study of blood T cells in healthy people across ages.

Sequencing input: blood. The chain recombines TRBV15 with TRBJ2-7, with D maybe TRBD1 (5 bases). This TCR came from a man aged 60 to 75 in good health. The CDR3 reads CATSRDYGQGYEQYF. CDR3 coding DNA: TGTGCCACCAGCAGAGATTACGGGCAGGGCTACGAGCAGTACTTC.